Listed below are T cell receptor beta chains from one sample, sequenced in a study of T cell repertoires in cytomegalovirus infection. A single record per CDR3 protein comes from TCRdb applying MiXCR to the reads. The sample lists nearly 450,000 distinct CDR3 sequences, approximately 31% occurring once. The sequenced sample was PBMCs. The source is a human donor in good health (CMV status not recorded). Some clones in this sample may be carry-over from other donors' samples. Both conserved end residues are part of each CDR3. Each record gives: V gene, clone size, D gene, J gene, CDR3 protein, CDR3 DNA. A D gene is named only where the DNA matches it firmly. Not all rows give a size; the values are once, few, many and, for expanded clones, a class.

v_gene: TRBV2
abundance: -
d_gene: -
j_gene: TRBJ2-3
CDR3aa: CASSSDSPFTDTQYF
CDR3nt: TGTGCCAGCAGTTCAGACTCGCCGTTCACAGATACGCAGTATTTT

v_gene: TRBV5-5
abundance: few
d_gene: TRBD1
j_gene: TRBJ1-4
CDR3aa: CASSPLGQRRKLFF
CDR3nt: TGTGCCAGCAGCCCGTTGGGACAGAGGAGAAAACTGTTTTTT

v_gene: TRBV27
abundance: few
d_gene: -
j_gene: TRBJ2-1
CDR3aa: CASSLLVLGGEQFF
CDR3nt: TGTGCCAGCAGTCTCCTCGTTTTGGGGGGCGAGCAGTTCTTC

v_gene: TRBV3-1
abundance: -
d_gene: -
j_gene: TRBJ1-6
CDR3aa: CASSQDVGSTNSPLHF
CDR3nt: TGTGCCAGCAGCCAAGATGTGGGCTCCACCAATTCACCCCTCCACTTT

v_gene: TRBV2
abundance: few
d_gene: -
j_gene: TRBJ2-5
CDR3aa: CASSDLGAQGETQYF
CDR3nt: TGTGCCAGCAGTGACTTAGGTGCCCAGGGGGAGACCCAGTACTTC

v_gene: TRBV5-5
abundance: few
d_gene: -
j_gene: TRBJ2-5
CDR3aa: CASSLIRGGMETQYF
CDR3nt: TGTGCCAGCAGCCTCATCAGGGGCGGGATGGAGACCCAGTACTTC

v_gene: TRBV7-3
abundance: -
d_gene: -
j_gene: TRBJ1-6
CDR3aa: CASSLSQGYNSPLHF
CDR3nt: TGTGCCAGCAGCTTAAGCCAGGGCTATAATTCACCCCTCCACTTT

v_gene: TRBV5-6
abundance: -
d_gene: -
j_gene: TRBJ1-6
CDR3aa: CASMSGHSGDYNSPLHF
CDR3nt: TGTGCCAGCATGTCGGGACATTCTGGAGATTATAATTCACCCCTCCACTTT

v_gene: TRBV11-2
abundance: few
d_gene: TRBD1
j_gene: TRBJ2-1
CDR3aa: CASSDWGQGGEQFF
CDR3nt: TGTGCCAGCAGCGATTGGGGACAGGGGGGTGAGCAGTTCTTC

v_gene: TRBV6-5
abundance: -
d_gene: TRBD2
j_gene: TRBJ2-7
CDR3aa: CASSQTSGYYEQYF
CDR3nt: TGTGCCAGCAGTCAGACTAGCGGATACTACGAGCAGTACTTC

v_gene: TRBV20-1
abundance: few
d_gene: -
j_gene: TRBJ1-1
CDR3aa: CSARRGALTEAFF
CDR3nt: TGCAGTGCTAGGCGGGGGGCACTCACTGAAGCTTTCTTT

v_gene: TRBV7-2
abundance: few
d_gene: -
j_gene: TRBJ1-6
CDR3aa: CGGRENHSPLHF
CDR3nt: TGTGGTGGGCGGGAGAACCATTCACCCCTCCACTTT

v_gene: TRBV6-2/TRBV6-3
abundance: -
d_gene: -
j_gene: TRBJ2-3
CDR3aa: CASSYQTPGTYTDTQYF
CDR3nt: TGTGCCAGCAGTTACCAAACCCCAGGGACCTACACAGATACGCAGTATTTT

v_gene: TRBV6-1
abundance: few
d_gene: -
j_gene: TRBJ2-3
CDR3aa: CASSTTGGFTDTQYF
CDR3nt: TGTGCCAGCAGTACGACAGGAGGTTTCACAGATACGCAGTATTTT

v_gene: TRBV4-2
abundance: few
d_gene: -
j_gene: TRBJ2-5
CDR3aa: CASSQDLLGGETQYF
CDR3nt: TGTGCCAGCAGCCAAGATCTTTTAGGTGGAGAGACCCAGTACTTC

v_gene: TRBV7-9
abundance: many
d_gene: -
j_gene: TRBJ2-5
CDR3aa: CASSREPTGKETQYF
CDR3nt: TGTGCCAGCAGCCGAGAACCAACCGGGAAAGAGACCCAGTACTTC

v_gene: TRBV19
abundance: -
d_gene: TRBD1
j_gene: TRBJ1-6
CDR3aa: CASRTVRQGFNSPLHF
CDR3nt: TGTGCCAGTAGGACAGTTCGACAGGGTTTTAATTCACCCCTCCACTTT

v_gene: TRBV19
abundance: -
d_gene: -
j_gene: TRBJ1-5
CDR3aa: CARTETRLFCPLSNQPQHF
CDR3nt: TGTGCCAGGACAGAGACCCGACTGTTTTGTCCTCTTAGCAATCAGCCCCAGCATTTT

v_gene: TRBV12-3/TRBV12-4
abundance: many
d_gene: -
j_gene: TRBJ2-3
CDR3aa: CASSLVVSTDTQYF
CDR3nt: TGTGCCAGCAGTTTAGTGGTGAGCACAGATACGCAGTATTTT

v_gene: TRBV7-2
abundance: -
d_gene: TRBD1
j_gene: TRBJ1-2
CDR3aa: CASSGTGGTYGYTF
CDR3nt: TGTGCCAGCAGTGGGACAGGGGGTACCTATGGCTACACCTTC

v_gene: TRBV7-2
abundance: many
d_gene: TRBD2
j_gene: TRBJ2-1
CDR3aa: CASSPAGGTYNEQFF
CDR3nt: TGTGCCAGCAGCCCCGCGGGGGGTACCTACAATGAGCAGTTCTTC

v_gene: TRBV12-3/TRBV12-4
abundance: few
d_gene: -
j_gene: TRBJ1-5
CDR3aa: CASWQGEISNQPQHF
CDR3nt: TGTGCCAGCTGGCAGGGAGAGATTAGCAATCAGCCCCAGCATTTT

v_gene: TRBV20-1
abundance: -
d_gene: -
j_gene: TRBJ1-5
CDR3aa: CSARDAAIGGGNQPQHF
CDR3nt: TGCAGTGCTAGAGATGCCGCCATCGGGGGCGGCAATCAGCCCCAGCATTTT

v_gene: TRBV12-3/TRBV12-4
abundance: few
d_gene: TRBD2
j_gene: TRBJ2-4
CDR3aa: CASSPPHGGGKNIQYF
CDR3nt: TGTGCCAGCAGTCCCCCCCATGGGGGGGGGAAAAACATTCAGTACTTC

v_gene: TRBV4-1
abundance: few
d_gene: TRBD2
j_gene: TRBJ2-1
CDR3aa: CASSTSGGSNEQFF
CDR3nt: TGCGCCAGCAGCACTAGCGGGGGGTCCAATGAGCAGTTCTTC

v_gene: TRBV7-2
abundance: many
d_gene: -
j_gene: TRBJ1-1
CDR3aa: CASSTQGFGAEAFF
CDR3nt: TGTGCCAGCAGCACCCAAGGGTTTGGCGCTGAAGCTTTCTTT

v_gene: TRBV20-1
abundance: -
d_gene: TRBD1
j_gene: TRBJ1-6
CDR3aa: CSARSGQGGRGSPLHF
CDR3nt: TGCAGTGCTAGGTCCGGACAGGGCGGGAGGGGTTCACCCCTCCACTTT

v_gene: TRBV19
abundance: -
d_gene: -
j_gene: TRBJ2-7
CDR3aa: CASSETYSFSYEQYF
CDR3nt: TGTGCCAGTAGCGAAACATACAGCTTTTCCTACGAGCAGTACTTC

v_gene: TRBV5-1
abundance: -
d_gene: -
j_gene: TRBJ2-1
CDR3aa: CASGGTNYNEQFF
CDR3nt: TGCGCCAGCGGCGGGACGAACTACAATGAGCAGTTCTTC

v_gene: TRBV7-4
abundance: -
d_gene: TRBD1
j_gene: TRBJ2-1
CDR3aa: CASSLTAGTGTYNEQFF
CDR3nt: TGTGCCAGCAGCTTGACAGCCGGGACAGGGACTTACAATGAGCAGTTCTTC

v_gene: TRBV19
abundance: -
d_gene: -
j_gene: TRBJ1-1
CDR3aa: CARSIGADLNTEAFF
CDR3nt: TGTGCCCGTAGTATAGGGGCCGACCTGAACACTGAAGCTTTCTTT

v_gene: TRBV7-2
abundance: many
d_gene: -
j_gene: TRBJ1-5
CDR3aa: CASSWDWSQPQHF
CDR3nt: TGTGCCAGCAGCTGGGACTGGTCGCAGCCCCAGCATTTT

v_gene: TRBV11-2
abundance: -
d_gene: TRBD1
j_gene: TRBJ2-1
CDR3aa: CASSPPEQGGEQFF
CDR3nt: TGTGCCAGCAGCCCCCCGGAACAGGGGGGTGAGCAGTTCTTC

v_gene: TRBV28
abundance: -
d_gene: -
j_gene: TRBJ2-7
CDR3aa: CASSFHTPGPYEQYF
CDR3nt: TGTGCCAGCAGTTTCCATACTCCGGGGCCCTACGAGCAGTACTTC

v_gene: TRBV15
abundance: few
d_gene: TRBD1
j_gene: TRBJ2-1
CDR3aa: CATSGTGSSYNEQFF
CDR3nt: TGTGCCACCAGCGGGACAGGGAGCTCCTACAATGAGCAGTTCTTC

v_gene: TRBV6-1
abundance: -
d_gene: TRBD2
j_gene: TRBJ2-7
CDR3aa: CASRPFGGGTYEQYF
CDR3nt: TGTGCCAGCAGGCCCTTCGGCGGGGGGACCTACGAGCAGTACTTC

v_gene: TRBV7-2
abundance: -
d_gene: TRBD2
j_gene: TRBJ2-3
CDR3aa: CSRSLTSGGIRTDTQYF
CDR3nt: TGTTCCAGAAGCTTAACTAGCGGGGGGATTCGCACAGATACGCAGTATTTT

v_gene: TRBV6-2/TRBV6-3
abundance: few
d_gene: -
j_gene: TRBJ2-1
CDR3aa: CASSSEGVYNEQFF
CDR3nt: TGTGCCAGCAGTTCGGAAGGGGTCTACAATGAGCAGTTCTTC

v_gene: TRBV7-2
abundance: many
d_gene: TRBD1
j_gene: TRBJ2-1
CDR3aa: CASSSRQGAGNEQFF
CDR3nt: TGTGCCAGCAGCTCGAGACAGGGGGCAGGGAATGAGCAGTTCTTC

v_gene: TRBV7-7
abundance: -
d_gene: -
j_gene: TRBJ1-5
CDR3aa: CASSLGESQPQHF
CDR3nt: TGTGCCAGCAGCTTAGGGGAAAGCCAGCCCCAGCATTTT

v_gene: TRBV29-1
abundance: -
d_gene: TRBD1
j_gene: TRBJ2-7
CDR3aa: CSVQDRVYEQYF
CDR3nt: TGCAGCGTCCAGGACAGGGTCTACGAGCAGTACTTC

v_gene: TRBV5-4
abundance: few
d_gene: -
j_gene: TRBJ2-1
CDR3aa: CASSLPGPETNEQFF
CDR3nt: TGTGCCAGCAGCTTGCCGGGACCCGAGACAAATGAGCAGTTCTTC

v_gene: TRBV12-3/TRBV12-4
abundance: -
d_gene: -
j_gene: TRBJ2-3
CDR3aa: CASSLDPHTDTQYF
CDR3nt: TGTGCCAGCAGTTTAGATCCCCACACAGATACGCAGTATTTT

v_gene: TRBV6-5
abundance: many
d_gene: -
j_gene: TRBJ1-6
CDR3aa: CASSYSRRDNSPLHF
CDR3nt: TGTGCCAGCAGTTACTCGCGGCGGGACAATTCACCCCTCCACTTT

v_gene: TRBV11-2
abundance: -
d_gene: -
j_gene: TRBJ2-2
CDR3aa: CASSQLTRAGELFF
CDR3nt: TGTGCCAGCAGCCAACTGACACGGGCCGGGGAGCTGTTTTTT

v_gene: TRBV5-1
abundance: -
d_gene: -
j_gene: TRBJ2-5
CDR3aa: CASSPNILQETQYF
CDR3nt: TGCGCCAGCAGTCCGAATATCCTCCAAGAGACCCAGTACTTC

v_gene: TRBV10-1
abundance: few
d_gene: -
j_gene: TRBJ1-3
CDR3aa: CASTQSSGNTIYF
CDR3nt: TGCGCCAGCACGCAATCCTCTGGAAACACCATATATTTT

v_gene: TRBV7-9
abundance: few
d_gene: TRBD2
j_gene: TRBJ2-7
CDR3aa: CASSISGAAYEQYF
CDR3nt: TGTGCCAGCAGCATTAGCGGGGCCGCCTACGAGCAGTACTTC

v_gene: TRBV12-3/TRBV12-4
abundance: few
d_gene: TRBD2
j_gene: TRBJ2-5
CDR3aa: CASSPIAGGRETQYF
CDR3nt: TGTGCCAGCAGCCCAATTGCGGGGGGCCGGGAGACCCAGTACTTC

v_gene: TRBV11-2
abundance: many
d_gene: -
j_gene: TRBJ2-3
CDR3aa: CASSTGSASTDTQYF
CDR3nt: TGTGCCAGCAGCACGGGGAGCGCCAGCACAGATACGCAGTATTTT

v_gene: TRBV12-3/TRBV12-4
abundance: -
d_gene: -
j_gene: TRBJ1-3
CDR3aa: CASSFSGNSGNTIYF
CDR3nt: TGTGCCAGCAGTTTCTCGGGGAACTCTGGAAACACCATATATTTT

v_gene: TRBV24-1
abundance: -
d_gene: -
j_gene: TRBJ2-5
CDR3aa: CATSPGETQYF
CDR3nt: TGTGCCACCAGTCCTGGGGAGACCCAGTACTTC

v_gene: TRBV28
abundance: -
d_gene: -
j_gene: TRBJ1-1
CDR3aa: CASGRFTEAFF
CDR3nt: TGTGCCAGCGGGCGGTTCACTGAAGCTTTCTTT

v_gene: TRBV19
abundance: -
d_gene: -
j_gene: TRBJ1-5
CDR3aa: CASSIDLLGIRSNQPQHF
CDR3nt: TGTGCCAGTAGTATAGATCTCTTGGGTATTCGTAGCAATCAGCCCCAGCATTTT

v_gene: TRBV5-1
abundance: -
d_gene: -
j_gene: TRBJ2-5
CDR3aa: CASSLDGHPAGQETQYF
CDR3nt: TGCGCCAGCAGCTTGGACGGACATCCGGCGGGCCAAGAGACCCAGTACTTC